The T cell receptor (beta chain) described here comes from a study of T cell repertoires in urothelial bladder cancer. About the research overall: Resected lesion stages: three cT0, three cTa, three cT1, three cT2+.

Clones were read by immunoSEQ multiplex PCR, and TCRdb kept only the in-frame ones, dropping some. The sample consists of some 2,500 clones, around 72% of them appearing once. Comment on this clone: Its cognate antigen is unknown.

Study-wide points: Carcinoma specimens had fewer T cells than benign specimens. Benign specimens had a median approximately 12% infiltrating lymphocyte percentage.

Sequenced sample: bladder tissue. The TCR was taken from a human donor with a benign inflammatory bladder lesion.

The CDR3 sequence: CASSQDRAANTIYF. CDR3 sequence (DNA): TGTGCCAGCTCCCAGGACAGGGCCGCAAACACCATATATTTT. This chain links TRBV18 with TRBJ1-3; 8 nucleotides match TRBD1. The V segment lost 6 bases and the J segment 6 bases; nucleotides outside the gene matches: 7. The CDR3 runs 14 residues. Germline values: CDR1 KGHSH, CDR2 LQKENI.